This T cell receptor (beta chain) stems from a study of shared clonotypes between healthy human individuals. Among the donors, all were Caucasian adults who lived in Nashville, Tennessee. The CDR3 contains 15 residues. In germline, CDR1 is MDHEN, CDR2 SYDVKM. Trimming took 7 bases from V and 2 from J, leaving 18 bases between them. About 30,000 T cell genomes (roughly 220 ng DNA) went into each sorted-subset replicate. The protocol was immunoSEQ multiplex PCR, while the TCRdb copy is restricted to in-frame clones and leaves out a portion. Here the sample spans roughly 2 million clones, around 95% being singletons.

This rearrangement joins TRBV28 to TRBJ2-7; no clear D. The sample was naive CD4+ T cells sorted from blood. Subset of the sample: CD45RA+ positively selected. This TCR was sampled from a man younger than 30 in good health. The CDR3 is CASTQGRVSTYEQYF. DNA of the CDR3: TGTGCCAGCACCCAAGGACGGGTGTCCACCTACGAGCAGTACTTC.